The clone carrying this T cell receptor beta chain has only a few counts. This sample stems from a study of spatial heterogeneity in lung cancer. At the level of the study: Across the raw uncorrected reads, a unique TCR and UMI combination was observed, on average, more than ten times.

A unique molecular identifier was attached to every TCR cDNA molecule. TCRdb recomputed calls from the 5' RACE reads with MiXCR, one row per CDR3 protein. Here the sample spans about 52,000 distinct CDR3 sequences, 7.4% being singletons. The time point here: blood at routine non-recurrence follow-up after resection. No cell sorting; template was whole RNA from tumor, lung tissue or PBMC. V lost 1 base and J 0 bases, leaving 7 bases between the germline ends. CDR3 length: 14 amino acids. From germline, CDR1 is LGHNA and CDR2 YSLEER. This chain links TRBV4-3 with TRBJ2-7; D possibly corresponds to TRBD2 (6 bases). This material consisted of PBMCs, taken at follow-up. This clonotype was obtained from a female donor with early-stage non-small cell lung cancer. The CDR3 nucleotides are TGCGCCAGCAGCCAAGCGACTAGCTCCTACGAGCAGTACTTC. It codes for CASSQATSSYEQYF.